This TCR beta chain originates from a study of shared clonotypes between healthy human individuals. The table came from immunoSEQ multiplex PCR; TCRdb's copy has only in-frame clones and leaves some out. The table lists about 490,000 clones, over 60% of them singletons. Germline loops: CDR1 MNHEY, CDR2 SMNVEV (reference sequence). The ends lost 5 bases at V and 3 bases at J; junction bases unmatched: 6. CDR3 length: 14 amino acids. The TCR originated in a woman aged 40-49 years in good health. Some clones in this sample may be carry-over from other donors' samples. The chain has TRBV27 and TRBJ2-7, with TRBD1 matching over 8 bases. Sequencing was performed on PBMCs. The CDR3 here is CASSPRTGIYEQYF. CDR3 sequence (DNA): TGTGCCAGCAGTCCAAGGACAGGGATCTACGAGCAGTACTTC.